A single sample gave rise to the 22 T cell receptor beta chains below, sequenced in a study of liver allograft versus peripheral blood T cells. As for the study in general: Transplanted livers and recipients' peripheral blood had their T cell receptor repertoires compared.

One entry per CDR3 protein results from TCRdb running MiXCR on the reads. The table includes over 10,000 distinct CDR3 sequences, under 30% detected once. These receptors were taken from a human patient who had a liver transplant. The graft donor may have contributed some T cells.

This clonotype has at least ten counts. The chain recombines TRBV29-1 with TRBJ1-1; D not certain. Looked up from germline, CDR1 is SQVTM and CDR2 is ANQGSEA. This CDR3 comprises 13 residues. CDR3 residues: CAGWTPRNTEAFF. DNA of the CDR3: TGCGCCGGTTGGACCCCGCGGAACACTGAAGCTTTCTTT.

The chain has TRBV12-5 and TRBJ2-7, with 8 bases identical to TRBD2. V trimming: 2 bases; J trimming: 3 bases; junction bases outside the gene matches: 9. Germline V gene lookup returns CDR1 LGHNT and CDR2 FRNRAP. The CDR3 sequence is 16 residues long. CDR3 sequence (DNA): TGTGCTAGTGGTTTGAGTTCGAGCGGGGGATACTACGAGCAGTACTTC. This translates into CASGLSSSGGYYEQYF.

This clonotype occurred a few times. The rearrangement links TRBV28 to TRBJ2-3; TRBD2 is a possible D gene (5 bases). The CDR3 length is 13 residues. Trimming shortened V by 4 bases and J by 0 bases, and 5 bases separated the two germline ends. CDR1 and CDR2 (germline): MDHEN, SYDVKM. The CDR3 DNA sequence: TGTGCCAGCAGTTGGAGGAGCACAGATACGCAGTATTTT. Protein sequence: CASSWRSTDTQYF.

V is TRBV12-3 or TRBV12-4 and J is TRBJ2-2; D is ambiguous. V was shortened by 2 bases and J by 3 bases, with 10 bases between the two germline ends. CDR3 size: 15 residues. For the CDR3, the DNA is TGTGCCAGCAGTTTAATGGCAGAATACACCGGGGAGCTGTTTTTT. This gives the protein CASSLMAEYTGELFF.

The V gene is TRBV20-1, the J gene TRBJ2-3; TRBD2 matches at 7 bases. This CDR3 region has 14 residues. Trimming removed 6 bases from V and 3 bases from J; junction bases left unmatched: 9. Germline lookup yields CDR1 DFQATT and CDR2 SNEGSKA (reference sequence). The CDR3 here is CSARGTIGTDTQYF. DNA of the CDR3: TGCAGTGCCCGCGGGACTATCGGTACAGATACGCAGTATTTT.

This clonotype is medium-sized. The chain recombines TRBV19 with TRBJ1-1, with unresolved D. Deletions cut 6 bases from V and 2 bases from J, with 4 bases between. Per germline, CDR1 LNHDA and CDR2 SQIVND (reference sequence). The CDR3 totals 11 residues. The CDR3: CASRFNTEAFF. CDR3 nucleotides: TGTGCCAGTAGGTTTAACACTGAAGCTTTCTTT.

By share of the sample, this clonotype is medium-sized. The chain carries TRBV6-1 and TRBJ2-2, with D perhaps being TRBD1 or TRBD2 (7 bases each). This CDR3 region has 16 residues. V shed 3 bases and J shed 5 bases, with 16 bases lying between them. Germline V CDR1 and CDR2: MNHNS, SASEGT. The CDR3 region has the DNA TGTGCCAGCAGTGACTGGGAGGGGGCGAGGACCGGGGAGCTGTTTTTT. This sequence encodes CASSDWEGARTGELFF.

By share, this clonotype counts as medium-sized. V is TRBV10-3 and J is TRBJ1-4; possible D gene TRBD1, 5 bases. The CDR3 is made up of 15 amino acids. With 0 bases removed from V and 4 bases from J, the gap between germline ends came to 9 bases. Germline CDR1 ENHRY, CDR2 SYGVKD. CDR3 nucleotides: TGTGCCATCAGTGAGTCGTGGGACGGTAATGAAAAACTGTTTTTT. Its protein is CAISESWDGNEKLFF.

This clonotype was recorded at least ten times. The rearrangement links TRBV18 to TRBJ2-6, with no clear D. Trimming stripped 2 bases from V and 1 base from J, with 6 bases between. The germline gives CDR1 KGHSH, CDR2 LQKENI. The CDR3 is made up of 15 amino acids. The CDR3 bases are TGTGCCAGCTCACCAACCAGGTCTGGGGCCAACGTCCTGACTTTC. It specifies CASSPTRSGANVLTF.

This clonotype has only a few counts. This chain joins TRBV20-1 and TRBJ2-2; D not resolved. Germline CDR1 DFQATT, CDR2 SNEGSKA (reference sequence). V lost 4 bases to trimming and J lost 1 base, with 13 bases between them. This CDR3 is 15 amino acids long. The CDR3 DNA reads TGCAGTGCTAAGGGCACCCCAGGGAACACCGGGGAGCTGTTTTTT. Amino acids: CSAKGTPGNTGELFF.

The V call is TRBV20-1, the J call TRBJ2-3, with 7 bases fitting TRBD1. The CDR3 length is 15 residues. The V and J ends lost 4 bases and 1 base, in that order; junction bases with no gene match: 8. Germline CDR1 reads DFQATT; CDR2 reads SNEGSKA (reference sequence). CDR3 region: CSAKPGTVGTDTQYF. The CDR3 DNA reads TGCAGTGCTAAGCCCGGGACAGTGGGCACAGATACGCAGTATTTT.

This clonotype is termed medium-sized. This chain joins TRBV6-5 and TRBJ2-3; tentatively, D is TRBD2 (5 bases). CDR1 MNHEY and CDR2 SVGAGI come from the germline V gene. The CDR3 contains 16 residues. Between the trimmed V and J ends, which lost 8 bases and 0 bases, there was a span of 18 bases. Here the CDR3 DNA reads TGTGCCAGCCGCCTTAGGGCGGGCAGTAGCACAGATACGCAGTATTTT. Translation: CASRLRAGSSTDTQYF.

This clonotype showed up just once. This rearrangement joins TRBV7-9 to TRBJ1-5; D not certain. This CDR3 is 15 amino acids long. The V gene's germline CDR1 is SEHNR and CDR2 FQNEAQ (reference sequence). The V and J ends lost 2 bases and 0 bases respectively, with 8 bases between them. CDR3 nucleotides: TGTGCCAGCAGCTTATCAGGATATAGCAATCAGCCCCAGCATTTT. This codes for CASSLSGYSNQPQHF.

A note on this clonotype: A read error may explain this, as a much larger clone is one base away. The CDR3 spells CASSLGWGSSYEQYF. CDR3 in DNA: TGTGCCAGCAGTTTAGGGTGGGGTAGCTCCTACGAGCAGTACTTC. The rearrangement links TRBV27 to TRBJ2-7; unclear D gene. V was clipped by 2 bases and J by 0 bases, with 11 bases between them. CDR3 length: 15 amino acids. Germline V CDR1 and CDR2: MNHEY, SMNVEV (reference sequence).

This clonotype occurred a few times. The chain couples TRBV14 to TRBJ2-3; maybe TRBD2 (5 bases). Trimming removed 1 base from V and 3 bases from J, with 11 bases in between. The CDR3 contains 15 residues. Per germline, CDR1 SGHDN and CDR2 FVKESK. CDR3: CASSQGASRTDTQYF. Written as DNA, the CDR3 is TGTGCCAGCAGCCAAGGAGCTAGCAGAACAGATACGCAGTATTTT.

Here the CDR3 reads CASSSGGLEGWVTEAFF. The CDR3 DNA sequence: TGTGCCAGCAGCTCGGGCGGGCTAGAAGGATGGGTCACTGAAGCTTTCTTT. The chain couples TRBV28 to TRBJ1-1, with D unresolved. V shed 6 bases and J shed 4 bases, with 24 bases lying between them. The CDR3 spans 17 residues. Germline CDR1 MDHEN, CDR2 SYDVKM. The whole variable domain, filled in from reference TRBV28 and TRBJ1-1, reads DVKVTQSSRYLVKRTGEKVFLECVQDMDHENMFWYRQDPGLGLRLIYFSYDVKMKEKGDIPEGYSVSREKKERFSLILESASTNQTSMYLCASSSGGLEGWVTEAFFGQGTRLTVV.

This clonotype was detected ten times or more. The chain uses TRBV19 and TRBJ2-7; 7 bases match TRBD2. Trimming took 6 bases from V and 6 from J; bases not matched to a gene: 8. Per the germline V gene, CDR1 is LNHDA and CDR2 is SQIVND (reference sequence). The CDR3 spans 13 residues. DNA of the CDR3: TGTGCCAGTAGCCCCGCCGGGGGGTTCGAGCAGTACTTC. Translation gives CASSPAGGFEQYF.

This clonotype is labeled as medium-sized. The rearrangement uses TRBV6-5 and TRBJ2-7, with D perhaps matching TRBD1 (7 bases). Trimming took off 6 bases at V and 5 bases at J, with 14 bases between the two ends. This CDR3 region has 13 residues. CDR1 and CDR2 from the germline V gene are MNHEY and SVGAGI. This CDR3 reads CASRRGQYNEQYF. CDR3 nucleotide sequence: TGTGCCAGCAGGCGGGGACAGTACAACGAGCAGTACTTC.

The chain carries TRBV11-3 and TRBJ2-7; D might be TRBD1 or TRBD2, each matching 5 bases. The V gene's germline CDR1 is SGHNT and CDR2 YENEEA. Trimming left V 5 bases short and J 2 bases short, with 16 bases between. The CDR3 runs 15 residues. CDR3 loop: CASSQGNSGTYEQYF. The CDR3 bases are TGTGCCAGCAGCCAGGGAAACTCGGGGACCTACGAGCAGTACTTC.

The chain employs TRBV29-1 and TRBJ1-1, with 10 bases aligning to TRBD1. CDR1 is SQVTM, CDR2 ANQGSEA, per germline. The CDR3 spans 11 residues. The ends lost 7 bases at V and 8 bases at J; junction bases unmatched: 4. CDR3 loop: CSGDRGSEAFF. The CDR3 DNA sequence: TGCAGCGGGGACAGGGGATCCGAAGCTTTCTTT.

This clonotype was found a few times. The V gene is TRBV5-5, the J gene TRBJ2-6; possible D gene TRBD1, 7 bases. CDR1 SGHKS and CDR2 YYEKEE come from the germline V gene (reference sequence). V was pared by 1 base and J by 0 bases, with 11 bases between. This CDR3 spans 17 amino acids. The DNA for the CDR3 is TGTGCCAGCAGCTTGTCAGGGGGGAACTCTGGGGCCAACGTCCTGACTTTC. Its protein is CASSLSGGNSGANVLTF.

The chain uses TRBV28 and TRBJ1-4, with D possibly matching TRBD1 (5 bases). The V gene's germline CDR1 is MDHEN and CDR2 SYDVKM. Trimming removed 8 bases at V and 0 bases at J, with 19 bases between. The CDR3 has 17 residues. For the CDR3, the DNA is TGTGCCAGCGGGACGCCCGCGACCCTTGCAACTAATGAAAAACTGTTTTTT. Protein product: CASGTPATLATNEKLFF.